The 17 T cell receptor beta chains reported below all come from one sample, sequenced in a study of identical twins. TCRdb ran MiXCR on the 5' RACE reads and lists one entry per CDR3 protein. Among 150,000 or so distinct CDR3 sequences listed, roughly 3.5% were seen once. Sequenced sample: memory T cells sorted from blood. The receptors were gathered from a man aged 18 to 35 in good health.

This clonotype appeared many times. The genes are TRBV18 and TRBJ2-1; 7 nucleotides agree with TRBD1. The CDR3 sequence is 15 residues long. V gave up 0 bases and J gave up 5 bases; unmatched junction bases: 4. CDR1 KGHSH and CDR2 LQKENI come from the germline V gene. The CDR3 region has the DNA TGTGCCAGCTCACCACCGACAGGGTTGAACAATGAGCAGTTCTTC. Its translation: CASSPPTGLNNEQFF.

There are many counts of this clonotype. This chain connects TRBV29-1 to TRBJ2-3; the D gene is possibly TRBD2 (5 bases). V was clipped by 8 bases and J by 5 bases, with 14 bases between them. Germline loops: CDR1 SQVTM, CDR2 ANQGSEA. The CDR3 consists of 12 residues. The CDR3 DNA is TGCAGCCTTACCCCCCGGGGAGATACGCAGTATTTT. This translates into CSLTPRGDTQYF.

The table lists this clonotype with many counts. The gene calls are TRBV20-1 and TRBJ2-5, with 8 positions matching TRBD1. From germline, CDR1 is DFQATT and CDR2 SNEGSKA (reference sequence). The CDR3 is 15 amino acids. J lost 2 bases, V lost 6 bases, and 11 bases had no gene match. This chain's CDR3 is CSALEPGTGQETQYF. DNA of the CDR3: TGCAGTGCCCTAGAACCCGGGACAGGACAAGAGACCCAGTACTTC.

This clonotype was detected many times. V usage is TRBV7-6 and J usage is TRBJ2-7; 9 positions agree with TRBD1. The junction had 11 bases not matched to a gene; V was cut back by 6 bases and J by 5 bases. CDR1 SGHVS and CDR2 FNYEAQ come from the germline V gene. CDR3 length equals 15 residues. The CDR3 DNA reads as TGTGCCAGCAGTCCCAGGGACAGGGCTTCGGACGAGCAGTACTTC. This translates into CASSPRDRASDEQYF.

This clonotype was seen ten or more times. V and J are TRBV20-1 and TRBJ2-5; no definite D call. V was shortened by 3 bases and J by 4 bases, with 12 bases between the two germline ends. The CDR3 length is 13 residues. Per germline, CDR1 DFQATT and CDR2 SNEGSKA (reference sequence). CDR3 sequence: CSASPAVAETQYF. The DNA of the CDR3 is TGCAGTGCTAGCCCAGCTGTGGCAGAGACCCAGTACTTC.

This clonotype occurred many times. The chain carries TRBV11-2 and TRBJ2-2, with a weak D call TRBD1 (7 bases). The CDR3 contains 17 residues. Germline values: CDR1 SGHAT, CDR2 FQNNGV. V was shortened by 4 bases and J by 5 bases, with 20 bases between the two germline ends. The CDR3 DNA follows: TGTGCCAGCAGCTACGACAGGGTACGGGAGAGGACCGGGGAGCTGTTTTTT. Translated: CASSYDRVRERTGELFF. The full variable domain, in which reference TRBV11-2 and TRBJ2-2 provide the parts outside the CDR3, is EAGVAQSPRYKIIEKRQSVAFWCNPISGHATLYWYQQILGQGPKLLIQFQNNGVVDDSQLPKDRFSAERLKGVDSTLKIQPAKLEDSAVYLCASSYDRVRERTGELFFGEGSRLTVL.

In this sample, this clonotype turned up many times. The V call is TRBV12-3 or TRBV12-4, the J call TRBJ2-1, with D uncertain. The CDR3 is 11 residues long. Trimming took 5 bases from V and 8 from J, leaving 7 bases between them. CDR3 residues: CASSNGYEQFF. The CDR3 DNA is TGTGCCAGCAGTAATGGCTATGAGCAGTTCTTC.

In its sample, this clonotype was seen many times. The chain links TRBV4-1 to TRBJ1-4; D call uncertain. The CDR3 has 15 amino acids. Germline V gene sequence: CDR1 MGHRA, CDR2 YSYEKL. V lost 1 base and J 8 bases, leaving 14 bases between the germline ends. CDR3 loop: CASSQGSGIGEKLFF. The CDR3 bases are TGCGCCAGCAGCCAAGGGTCGGGGATAGGGGAAAAACTGTTTTTT.

This clonotype came up many times. The chain is built from TRBV14 and TRBJ2-1; 10 bases fit TRBD2. From germline, CDR1 is SGHDN and CDR2 FVKESK. The CDR3 sequence is 19 residues long. V shed 4 bases and J 4 bases; nucleotides not matched to a gene: 16. This CDR3 reads CASSPRRASGSPQYNEQFF. Here the CDR3 DNA reads TGTGCCAGCAGCCCACGGAGGGCTAGCGGGAGTCCTCAATACAATGAGCAGTTCTTC.

This clonotype was seen ten or more times. The chain has TRBV27 and TRBJ1-4; a possible D gene is TRBD1 (5 bases). Trimming removed 3 bases at V and 3 bases at J, with 8 bases between. CDR1 is MNHEY, CDR2 SMNVEV, per germline (reference sequence). The CDR3 totals 14 residues. DNA for the CDR3: TGTGCCAGCAGTTTCGCGGGGGCTAATGAAAAACTGTTTTTT. Translation gives CASSFAGANEKLFF.

At least ten counts were recorded for this clonotype. CDR3 sequence: CASSSIQGTEAFF. In DNA, the CDR3 is TGTGCCAGCAGCTCAATACAGGGGACTGAAGCTTTCTTT. The chain carries TRBV7-6 and TRBJ1-1; 7 nucleotides agree with TRBD1. The germline V gene encodes CDR1 SGHVS and CDR2 FNYEAQ. The CDR3 length is 13 residues. Trimming removed 4 bases from V and 5 bases from J; junction bases left unmatched: 4.

This clonotype has a count of ten or more. The chain joins TRBV20-1 to TRBJ2-3, with TRBD1 matching 9 bases. The CDR3 is 14 amino acids. Germline CDR1 DFQATT, CDR2 SNEGSKA (reference sequence). Germline trimming cut 5 bases from V and 4 bases from J; bases unmatched to any gene: 7. Here the CDR3 reads CSAPNRGQADTQYF. For the CDR3, the DNA is TGCAGTGCTCCCAACAGGGGGCAGGCAGATACGCAGTATTTT.

This clonotype was detected ten times or more. J is TRBJ2-5 and V is TRBV12-3 or TRBV12-4; TRBD2 is a possible D gene (6 bases). V was shortened by 5 bases and J by 3 bases, with 13 bases between the two germline ends. This CDR3 has 14 residues. CDR3 sequence reads: CASSLGDWKETQYF. CDR3 bases: TGTGCCAGCAGTCTAGGGGACTGGAAAGAGACCCAGTACTTC.

This clonotype was recorded many times. This chain links TRBV27 with TRBJ2-7; no clear D gene. CDR3 length equals 11 residues. With 5 bases removed from V and 5 bases from J, the gap between germline ends came to 7 bases. In germline, CDR1 is MNHEY, CDR2 SMNVEV (reference sequence). CDR3 DNA sequence: TGTGCCAGCAGTGCTGGGCACGAGCAGTACTTC. Translation gives CASSAGHEQYF.

This clonotype was found many times. The chain is built from TRBV4-2 and TRBJ2-2, with D tentatively TRBD1 (6 bases). This CDR3 has 16 amino acids. CDR1 is LGHNA and CDR2 is YNFKEQ in the germline V gene. V lost 2 bases and J lost 4, with 14 bases in between. CDR3 region: CASSQPRGSGTGELFF. The CDR3 DNA reads TGTGCCAGCAGCCAACCCAGGGGCTCCGGCACCGGGGAGCTGTTTTTT.

This clonotype was detected ten times or more. The chain employs TRBV12-3 or TRBV12-4 and TRBJ2-5; D possibly corresponds to TRBD1 (6 bases). This CDR3 is 12 amino acids long. V was pared by 4 bases and J by 7 bases, with 10 bases between. The CDR3 nucleotides are TGTGCCAGCAGTTCCCCGACAGGGACCCAGTACTTC. It codes for CASSSPTGTQYF.

This clonotype occurred many times. The V call is TRBV4-1, the J call TRBJ1-1; possibly TRBD1 for D (5 bases). The ends were cut back, 3 bases at V and 6 bases at J, with 14 bases in the middle. Germline CDR1 reads MGHRA; CDR2 reads YSYEKL. This CDR3 has 14 residues. Here the CDR3 reads CASSQELQAPEAFF. As DNA, the CDR3 is TGCGCCAGCAGCCAGGAGTTACAGGCCCCTGAAGCTTTCTTT.